The present TCR beta chain was sequenced within a study of T-cell memory formation after mild COVID-19. TCRdb recomputed calls from the 5' RACE reads with MiXCR, one row per CDR3 protein. This table holds approximately 430,000 distinct CDR3 sequences, less than 25% found once. Sequenced: PBMCs or a T cell subset sorted from them (not recorded which). The sequence was obtained from an adult woman who had mild COVID-19 (a few samples of this study predate the infection). Cell type and time point are not known.

CDR3 in amino acids: CAWSLRGDTEAFF. The CDR3 DNA reads TGTGCCTGGAGTCTCCGGGGCGACACTGAAGCTTTCTTT. The chain carries TRBV30 and TRBJ1-1; maybe TRBD1 (5 bases). CDR1 is GTSNPN, CDR2 SVGIG, per germline (reference sequence). V dropped 2 bases and J dropped 3 bases, with 10 bases sitting between them. There are 13 residues in the CDR3.